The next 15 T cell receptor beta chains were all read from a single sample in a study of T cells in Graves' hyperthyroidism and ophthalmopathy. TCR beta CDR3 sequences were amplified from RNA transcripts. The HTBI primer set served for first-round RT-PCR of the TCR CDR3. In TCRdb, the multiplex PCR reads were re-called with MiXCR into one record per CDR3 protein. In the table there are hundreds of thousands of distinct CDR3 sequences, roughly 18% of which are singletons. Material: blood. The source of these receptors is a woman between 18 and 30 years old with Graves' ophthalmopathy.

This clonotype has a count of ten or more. The chain's CDR3 is CASSYAGSSSNQPQHF. The CDR3 DNA sequence: TGTGCCAGCAGTTACGCCGGTAGCTCTAGCAATCAGCCCCAGCATTTT. The rearrangement joins TRBV6-2 or TRBV6-3 to TRBJ1-5; D gene unclear. Trimming cost V 2 bases and J 0 bases, with 11 bases left between them. The CDR3 spans 16 residues. The V gene's germline CDR1 is MNHEY and CDR2 SVGEGT.

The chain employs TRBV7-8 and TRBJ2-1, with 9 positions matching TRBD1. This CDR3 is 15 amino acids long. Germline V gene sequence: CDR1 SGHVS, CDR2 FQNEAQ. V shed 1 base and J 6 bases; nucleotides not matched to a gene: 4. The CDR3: CASSLVDRGTNEQFF. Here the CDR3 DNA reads TGTGCCAGCAGCTTAGTGGACAGGGGCACCAATGAGCAGTTCTTC.

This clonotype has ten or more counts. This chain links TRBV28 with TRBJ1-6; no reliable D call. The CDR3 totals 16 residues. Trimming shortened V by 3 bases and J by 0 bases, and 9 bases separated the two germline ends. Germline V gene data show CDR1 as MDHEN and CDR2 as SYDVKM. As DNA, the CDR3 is TGTGCCAGCAGTTTCTGGTGGAGCTCCTATAATTCACCCCTCCACTTT. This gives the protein CASSFWWSSYNSPLHF.

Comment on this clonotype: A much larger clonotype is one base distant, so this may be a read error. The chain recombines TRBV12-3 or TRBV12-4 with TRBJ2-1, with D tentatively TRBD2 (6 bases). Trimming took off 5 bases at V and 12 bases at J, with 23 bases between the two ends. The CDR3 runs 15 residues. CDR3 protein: CASSQGARRGTGQFF. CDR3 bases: TGTGCCAGCAGTCAGGGTGCGAGGCGGGGAACAGGGCAGTTCTTC.

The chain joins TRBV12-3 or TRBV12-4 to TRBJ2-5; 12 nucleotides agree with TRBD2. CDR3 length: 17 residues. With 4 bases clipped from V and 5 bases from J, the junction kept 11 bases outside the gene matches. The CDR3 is CASSSPRLAGGLETQYF. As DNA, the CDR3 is TGTGCCAGCAGTTCACCCCGCCTAGCGGGAGGGTTGGAGACCCAGTACTTC.

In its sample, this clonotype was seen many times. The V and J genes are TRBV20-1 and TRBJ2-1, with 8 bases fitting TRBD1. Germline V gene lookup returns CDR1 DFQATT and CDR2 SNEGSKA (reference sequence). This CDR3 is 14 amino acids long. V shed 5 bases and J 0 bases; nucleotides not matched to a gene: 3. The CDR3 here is CSALTGVSYNEQFF. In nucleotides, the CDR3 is TGCAGTGCTTTGACAGGGGTCTCCTACAATGAGCAGTTCTTC.

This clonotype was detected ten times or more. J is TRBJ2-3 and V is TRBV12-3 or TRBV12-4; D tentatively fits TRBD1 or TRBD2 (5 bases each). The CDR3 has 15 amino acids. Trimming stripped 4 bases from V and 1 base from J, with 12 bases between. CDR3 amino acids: CASSSPEGRTDTQYF. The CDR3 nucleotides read TGTGCCAGCAGTTCTCCCGAGGGGCGCACAGATACGCAGTATTTT.

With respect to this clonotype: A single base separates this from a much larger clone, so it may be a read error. CDR3 residues: CTTTSGTGWGNEQFF. Here the CDR3 DNA reads TGTACCACCACCAGCGGGACAGGGTGGGGGAATGAGCAGTTCTTC. V is TRBV24-1 and J is TRBJ2-1; 9 positions match TRBD1. CDR1 is KGHDR and CDR2 is SFDVKD in the germline V gene. This CDR3 spans 15 amino acids.

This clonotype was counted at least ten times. The CDR3 nucleotides read TGTGCCAGCAGTGAAGGGGCGCTATATCAAGAGACCCAGTACTTC. Amino acids: CASSEGALYQETQYF. This chain links TRBV2 with TRBJ2-5, with D hard to call. This CDR3 comprises 15 residues. The germline V and J ends were trimmed by 1 base and 2 bases, with 11 bases remaining between them. Germline loops: CDR1 SNHLY, CDR2 FYNNEI.

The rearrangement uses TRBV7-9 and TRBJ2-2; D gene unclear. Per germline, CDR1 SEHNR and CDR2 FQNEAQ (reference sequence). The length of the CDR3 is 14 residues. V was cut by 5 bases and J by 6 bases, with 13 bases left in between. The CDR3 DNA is TGTGCCAGCAGCCCATTCCTATTGGCCGGGGAGCTGTTTTTT. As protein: CASSPFLLAGELFF.

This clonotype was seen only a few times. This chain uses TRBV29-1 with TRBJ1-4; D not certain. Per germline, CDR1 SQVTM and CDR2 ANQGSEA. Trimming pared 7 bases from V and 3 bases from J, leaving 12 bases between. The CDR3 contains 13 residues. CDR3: CSGRSRANEKLFF. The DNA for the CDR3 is TGCAGCGGAAGGAGTAGGGCTAATGAAAAACTGTTTTTT. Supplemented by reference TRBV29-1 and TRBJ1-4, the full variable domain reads SAVISQKPSRDICQRGTSLTIQCQVDSQVTMMFWYRQQPGQSLTLIATANQGSEATYESGFVIDKFPISRPNLTFSTLTVSNMSPEDSSIYLCSGRSRANEKLFFGSGTQLSVL.

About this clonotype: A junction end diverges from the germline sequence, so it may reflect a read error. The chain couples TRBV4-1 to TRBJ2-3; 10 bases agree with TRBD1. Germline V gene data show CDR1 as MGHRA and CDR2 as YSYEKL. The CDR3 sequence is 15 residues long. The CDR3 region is CASGLRQGAGDTQYF. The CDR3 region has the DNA TGTGCCAGCGGGCTTCGACAGGGGGCTGGAGATACGCAGTATTTT.

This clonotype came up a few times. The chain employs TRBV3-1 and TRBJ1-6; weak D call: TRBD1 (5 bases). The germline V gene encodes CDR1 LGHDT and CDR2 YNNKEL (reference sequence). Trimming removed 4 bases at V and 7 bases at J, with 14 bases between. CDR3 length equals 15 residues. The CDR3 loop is CASSPRRGLNSPLHF. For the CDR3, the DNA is TGTGCCAGCAGCCCCCGACGGGGGTTGAATTCACCCCTCCACTTT.

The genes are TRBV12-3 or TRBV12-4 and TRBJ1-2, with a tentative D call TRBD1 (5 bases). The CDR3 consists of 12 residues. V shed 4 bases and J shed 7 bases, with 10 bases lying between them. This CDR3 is CASSWTGGGYTF. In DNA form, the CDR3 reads TGTGCCAGCAGTTGGACCGGGGGTGGCTACACCTTC.

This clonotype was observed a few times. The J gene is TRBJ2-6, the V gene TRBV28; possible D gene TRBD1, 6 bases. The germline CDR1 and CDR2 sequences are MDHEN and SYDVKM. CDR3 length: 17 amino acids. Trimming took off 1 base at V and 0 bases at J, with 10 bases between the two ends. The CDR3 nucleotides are TGTGCCAGCAGTTTATCAGGGGTACTCTCTGGGGCCAACGTCCTGACTTTC. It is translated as CASSLSGVLSGANVLTF.